The sequence of this TCR beta chain was determined in a study of cytotoxic CD8 clonotypes in ibrutinib-treated CLL. Across the study: The cohort had 11 relapsed/refractory and some 14 treatment-naive patients, around 18 IGHV unmutated. Study-wide results and limits: Baseline clonality, above age-matched healthy donor levels, tracked circulating CD8+ T-cell counts. Sustained-remission and progressing patients had different sampling times.

Details on this clone: The antigen is unknown.

Depth targeted 1 in 200,000 to 1 in 1 million T cells, averaging 10x coverage per clonotype. TCRdb keeps only in-frame clones here, not all; method: immunoSEQ multiplex PCR. Found here are about 150,000 clones, 76% of them singletons; the top ten hold approximately 5.1%. The sequencing here drew on PBMCs, taken after 24 months of ibrutinib treatment. The source is a human donor with chronic lymphocytic leukemia.

CDR3 in DNA: TGCGCCAGCAGCCAAGATGGGGGCCCGGGGGACATTCAGTACTTC. Residues: CASSQDGGPGDIQYF. The chain is built from TRBV4-1 and TRBJ2-4; D might be TRBD1 or TRBD2, each matching 6 bases. This CDR3 spans 15 amino acids. V lost 0 bases and J lost 8, with 14 bases in between. Germline CDR1 MGHRA, CDR2 YSYEKL.